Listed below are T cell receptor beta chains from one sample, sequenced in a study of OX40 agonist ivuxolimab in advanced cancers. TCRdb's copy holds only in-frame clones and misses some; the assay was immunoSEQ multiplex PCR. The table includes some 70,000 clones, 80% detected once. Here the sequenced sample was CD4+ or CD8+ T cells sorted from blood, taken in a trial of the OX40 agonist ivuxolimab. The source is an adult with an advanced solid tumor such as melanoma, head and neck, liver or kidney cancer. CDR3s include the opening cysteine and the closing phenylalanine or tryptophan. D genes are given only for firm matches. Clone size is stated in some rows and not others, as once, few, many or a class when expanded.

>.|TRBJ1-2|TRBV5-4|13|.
TGTGCCAGCAGCTTGGAGCGGGCCATTGGCTACACCTTC
CASSLERAIGYTF
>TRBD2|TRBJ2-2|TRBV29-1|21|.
TGCAGCGTTGATCGACTAGCGGGGGGGGCCGTGTATCGACTTAACACCGGGGAGCTGTTTTTT
CSVDRLAGGAVYRLNTGELFF
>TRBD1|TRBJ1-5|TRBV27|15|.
TGTGCCAGCAGTTCCGGGACAGGAGGCAATCAGCCCCAGCATTTT
CASSSGTGGNQPQHF
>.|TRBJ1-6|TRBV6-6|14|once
TGTGCCAGCAGTATTTCCCAGAATACTTCACCCCTCCACTTT
CASSISQNTSPLHF
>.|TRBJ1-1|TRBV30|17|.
TGTGCCTGGACCTCACGAGGGGGGACCAAAATGAACACTGAAGCTTTCTTT
CAWTSRGGTKMNTEAFF
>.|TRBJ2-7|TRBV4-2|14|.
TGTGCCAGCAGCCAAGATTCGGTCTTCTACGAGCAGTACTTC
CASSQDSVFYEQYF
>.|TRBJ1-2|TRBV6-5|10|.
TGTGCCAGCATTGGCTATGGCTACACCTTC
CASIGYGYTF
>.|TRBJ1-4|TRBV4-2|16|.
TGTGCCAGCAGCCAAGATGGGAGGGGGGAAAATGAAAAACTGTTTTTT
CASSQDGRGENEKLFF
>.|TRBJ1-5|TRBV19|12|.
TGTGCCAGTAGCCCAGGAACTGGGCCCCAGCATTTT
CASSPGTGPQHF
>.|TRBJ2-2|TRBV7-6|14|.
TGTGCCAGCAGCTCCCAAAAAGACTCCGGGGAGCTGTTTTTT
CASSSQKDSGELFF
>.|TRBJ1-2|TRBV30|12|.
TGTGCCTGGAGTGTGACTAGCTATGGCTACACCTTC
CAWSVTSYGYTF
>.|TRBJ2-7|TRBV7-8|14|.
TGTGCCAGCAGCTTCAGGTCGGCCGGCTACGAGCAGTACTTC
CASSFRSAGYEQYF
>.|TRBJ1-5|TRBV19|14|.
TGTGCCAGTTGGGAGGGAGGAAGCAATCAGCCCCAGCATTTT
CASWEGGSNQPQHF
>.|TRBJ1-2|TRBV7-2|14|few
TGTGCCAGCAGCTTAGGGGACATCGATTATGGCTACACCTTC
CASSLGDIDYGYTF
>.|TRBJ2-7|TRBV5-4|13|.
TGTGCCAGCAGCCCGAGGGGCTCCTACGAGCAGTACTTC
CASSPRGSYEQYF
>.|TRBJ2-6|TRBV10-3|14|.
TGTGCCACAACTGACAGGACCGGGGCCAACGTCCTGACTTTC
CATTDRTGANVLTF
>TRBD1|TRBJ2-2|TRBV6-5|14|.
TGTGCCACCCAGGGGGCCCGGGACACCGGGGAGCTGTTTTTT
CATQGARDTGELFF
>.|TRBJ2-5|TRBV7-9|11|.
TGTGCCAGCAGCGTCGGGGAGACCCAGTACTTC
CASSVGETQYF
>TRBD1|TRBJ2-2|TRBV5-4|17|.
TGTGCCAGCAGCCCGAGCCCCGGGACAGCGAACACCGGGGAGCTGTTTTTT
CASSPSPGTANTGELFF
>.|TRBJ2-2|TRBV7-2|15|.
TGTGCCAGCAGCGCCTCCGGGACTAACACCGGGGAGCTGTTTTTT
CASSASGTNTGELFF
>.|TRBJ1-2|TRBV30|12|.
TGTGCCTGGAATAACAGGGTCGATGGCTACACCTTC
CAWNNRVDGYTF
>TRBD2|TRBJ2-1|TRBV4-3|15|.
TGCGCCAGCAGCCAAGATGGGACTAGGATCGTTGAGCAGTTCTTC
CASSQDGTRIVEQFF
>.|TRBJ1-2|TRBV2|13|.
TGTGCCAGCCGGGGGGGAGGGGCTTTCGGCTACACCTTC
CASRGGGAFGYTF
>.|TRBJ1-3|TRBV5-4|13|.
TGTGCCAGCAGCTTGGTCGGTGGAAACACCATATATTTT
CASSLVGGNTIYF
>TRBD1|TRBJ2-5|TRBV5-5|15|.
TGTGCCAGCAGCTTAGGACCGACAGGGACGGAGACCCAGTACTTC
CASSLGPTGTETQYF
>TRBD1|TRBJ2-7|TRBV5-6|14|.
TGTGCCAGCAGCTCCCCTGGGACAGCCCTCGAGCAGTACTTC
CASSSPGTALEQYF
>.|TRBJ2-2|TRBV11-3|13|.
TGTGCCAGCAGCTTAGAGGGGGTCGGGGAGCTGTTTTTT
CASSLEGVGELFF
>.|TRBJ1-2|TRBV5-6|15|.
TGTGCCAGCAGCTATCGACAGAGTGGAGTATATGGCTACACCTTC
CASSYRQSGVYGYTF
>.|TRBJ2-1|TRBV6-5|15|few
TGTGCCAGCAGTTACGTGGGGGGAACCTACAATGAGCAGTTCTTC
CASSYVGGTYNEQFF
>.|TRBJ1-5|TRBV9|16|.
TGTGCCAGCAGCGTAGGGTCAGGGCAAGAGGGTCAGCCCCAGCATTTT
CASSVGSGQEGQPQHF
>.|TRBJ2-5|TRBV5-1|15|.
TGCGCCAGCAGCTTGGGACAGGCCCGTCAAGAGACCCAGTACTTC
CASSLGQARQETQYF
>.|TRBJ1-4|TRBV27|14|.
TGTGCCAGCAGTTTACGGGAGGGTAATGAAAAACTGTTTTTT
CASSLREGNEKLFF
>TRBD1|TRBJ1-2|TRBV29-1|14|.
TGCAGCGTTGGGGTGGGGACAGATAACTATGGCTACACCTTC
CSVGVGTDNYGYTF
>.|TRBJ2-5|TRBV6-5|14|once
TGTGCCAGCAGTTACCAGGCGGGTAAAGAGACCCAGTACTTC
CASSYQAGKETQYF
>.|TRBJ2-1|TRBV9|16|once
TGTGCCAGCAGCGTAGTTGGCGCAGGGTTGTACAATGAGCAGTTCTTC
CASSVVGAGLYNEQFF
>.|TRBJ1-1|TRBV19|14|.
TGTGCCAGTAGTGGCCTGGGGTCAGGCACTGAAGCTTTCTTT
CASSGLGSGTEAFF
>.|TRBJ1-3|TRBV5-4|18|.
TGTGCCAGCAGCCGTGGGCCAGAGAGAGGGGCCCACAAGGACACCATATATTTT
CASSRGPERGAHKDTIYF
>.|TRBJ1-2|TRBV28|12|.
TGTGCCAGCAGTACTACTAACTATGGCTACACCTTC
CASSTTNYGYTF
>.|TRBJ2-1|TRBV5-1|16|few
TGCGCCAGCAGCTTGGCCGAGTGGAGCTCCTACAATGAGCAGTTCTTC
CASSLAEWSSYNEQFF